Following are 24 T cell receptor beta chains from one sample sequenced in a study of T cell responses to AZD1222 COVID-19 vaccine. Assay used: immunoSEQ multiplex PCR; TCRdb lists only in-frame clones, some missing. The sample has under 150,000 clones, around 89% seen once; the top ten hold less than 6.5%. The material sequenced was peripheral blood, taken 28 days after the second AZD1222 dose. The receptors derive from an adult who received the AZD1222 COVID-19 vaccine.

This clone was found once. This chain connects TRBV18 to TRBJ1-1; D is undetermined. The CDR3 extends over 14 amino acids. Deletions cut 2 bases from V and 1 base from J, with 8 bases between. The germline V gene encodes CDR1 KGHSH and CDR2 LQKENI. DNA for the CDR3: TGTGCCAGCTCACCAGGTTCGGCGAACACTGAAGCTTTCTTT. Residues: CASSPGSANTEAFF.

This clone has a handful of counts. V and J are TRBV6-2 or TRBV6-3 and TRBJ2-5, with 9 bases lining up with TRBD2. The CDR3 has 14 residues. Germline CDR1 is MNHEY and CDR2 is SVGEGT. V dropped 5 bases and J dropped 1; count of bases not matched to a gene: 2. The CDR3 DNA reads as TGTGCCAGCAGTGGTAGCGGGGGCCAAGAGACCCAGTACTTC. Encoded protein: CASSGSGGQETQYF.

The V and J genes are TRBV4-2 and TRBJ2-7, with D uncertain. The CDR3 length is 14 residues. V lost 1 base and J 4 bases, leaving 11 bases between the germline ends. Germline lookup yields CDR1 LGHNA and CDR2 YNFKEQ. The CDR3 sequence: CASSQVGSEYEQYF. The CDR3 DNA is TGTGCCAGCAGCCAAGTCGGCAGCGAATACGAGCAGTACTTC.

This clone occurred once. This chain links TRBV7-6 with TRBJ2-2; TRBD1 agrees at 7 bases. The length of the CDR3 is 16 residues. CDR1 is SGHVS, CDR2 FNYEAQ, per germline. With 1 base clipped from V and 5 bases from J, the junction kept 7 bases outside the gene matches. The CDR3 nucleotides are TGTGCCAGCAGCTTAGGTTCCAGGGGGTATACCGGGGAGCTGTTTTTT. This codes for CASSLGSRGYTGELFF.

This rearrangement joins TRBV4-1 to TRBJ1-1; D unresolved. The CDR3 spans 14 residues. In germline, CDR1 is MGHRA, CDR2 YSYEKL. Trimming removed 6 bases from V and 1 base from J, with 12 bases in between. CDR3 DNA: TGCGCCAGCAGGAGGGAAGTGAGGAACACTGAAGCTTTCTTT. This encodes CASRREVRNTEAFF.

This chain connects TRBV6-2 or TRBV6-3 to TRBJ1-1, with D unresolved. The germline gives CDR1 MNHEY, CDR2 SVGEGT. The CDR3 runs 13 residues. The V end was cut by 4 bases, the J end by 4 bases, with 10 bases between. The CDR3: CASSFEWGTEAFF. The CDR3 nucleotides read TGTGCCAGCAGTTTTGAGTGGGGCACTGAAGCTTTCTTT.

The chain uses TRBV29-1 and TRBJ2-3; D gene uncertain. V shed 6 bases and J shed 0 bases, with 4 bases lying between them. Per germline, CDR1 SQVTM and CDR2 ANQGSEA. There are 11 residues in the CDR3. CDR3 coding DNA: TGCAGCGTAAGAAGCACAGATACGCAGTATTTT. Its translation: CSVRSTDTQYF.

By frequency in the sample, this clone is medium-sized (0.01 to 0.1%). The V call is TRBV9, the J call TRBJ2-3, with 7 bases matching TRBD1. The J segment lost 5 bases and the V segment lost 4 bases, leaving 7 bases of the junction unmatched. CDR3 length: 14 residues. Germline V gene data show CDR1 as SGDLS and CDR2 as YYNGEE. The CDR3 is CASSRDRLEDTQYF. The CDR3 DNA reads TGTGCCAGCAGCCGGGACAGACTTGAAGATACGCAGTATTTT.

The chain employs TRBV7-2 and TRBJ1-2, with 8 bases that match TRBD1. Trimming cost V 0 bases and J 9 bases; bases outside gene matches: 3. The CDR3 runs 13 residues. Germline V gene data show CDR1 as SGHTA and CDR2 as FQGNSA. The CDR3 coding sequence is TGTGCCAGCAGCTTAGCGACAGGGGACAGCTACACCTTC. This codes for CASSLATGDSYTF. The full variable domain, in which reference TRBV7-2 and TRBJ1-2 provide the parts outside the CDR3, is GAGVSQSPSNKVTEKGKDVELRCDPISGHTALYWYRQSLGQGLEFLIYFQGNSAPDKSGLPSDRFSAERTGGSVSTLTIQRTQQEDSAVYLCASSLATGDSYTFGSGTRLTVV.

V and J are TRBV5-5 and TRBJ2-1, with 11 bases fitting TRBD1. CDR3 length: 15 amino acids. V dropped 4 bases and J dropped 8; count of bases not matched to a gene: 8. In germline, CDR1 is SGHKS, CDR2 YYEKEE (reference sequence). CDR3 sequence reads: CASSAWTGGFDEQFF. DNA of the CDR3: TGTGCCAGCAGCGCATGGACAGGGGGCTTCGATGAGCAGTTCTTC.

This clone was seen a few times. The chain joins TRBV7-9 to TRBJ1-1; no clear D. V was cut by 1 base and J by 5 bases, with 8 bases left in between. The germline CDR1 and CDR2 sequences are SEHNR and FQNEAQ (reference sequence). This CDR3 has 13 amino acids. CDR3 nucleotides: TGTGCCAGCAGCTTAGTAATAGGGACTGAAGCTTTCTTT. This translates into CASSLVIGTEAFF.

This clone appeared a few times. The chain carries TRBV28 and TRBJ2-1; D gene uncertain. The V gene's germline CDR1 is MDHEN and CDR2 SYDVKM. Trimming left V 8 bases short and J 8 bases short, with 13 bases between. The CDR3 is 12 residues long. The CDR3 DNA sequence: TGTGCCAGCGCCTCCCAAACGGATGAGCAGTTCTTC. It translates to CASASQTDEQFF.

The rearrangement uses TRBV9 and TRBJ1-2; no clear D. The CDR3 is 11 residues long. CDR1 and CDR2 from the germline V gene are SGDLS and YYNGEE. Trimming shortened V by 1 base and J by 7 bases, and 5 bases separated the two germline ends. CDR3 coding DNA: TGTGCCAGCAGCGTAAGCGGTGGCTACACCTTC. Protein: CASSVSGGYTF.

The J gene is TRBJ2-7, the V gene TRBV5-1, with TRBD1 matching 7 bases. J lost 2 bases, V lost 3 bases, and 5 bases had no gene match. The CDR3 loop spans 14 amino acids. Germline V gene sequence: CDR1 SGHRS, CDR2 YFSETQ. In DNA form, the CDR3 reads TGCGCCAGCAGCTCCGGACAGGACCCCTACGAGCAGTACTTC. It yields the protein CASSSGQDPYEQYF.

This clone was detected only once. CDR3 sequence: CASSLTGQLYGYTF. The CDR3 DNA reads as TGTGCCAGCAGCTTGACAGGACAATTATATGGCTACACCTTC. This chain joins TRBV7-8 and TRBJ1-2; a possible D gene is TRBD1 (6 bases). This CDR3 comprises 14 residues. Trimming removed 3 bases at V and 5 bases at J, with 13 bases between. CDR1 and CDR2 from the germline V gene are SGHVS and FQNEAQ.

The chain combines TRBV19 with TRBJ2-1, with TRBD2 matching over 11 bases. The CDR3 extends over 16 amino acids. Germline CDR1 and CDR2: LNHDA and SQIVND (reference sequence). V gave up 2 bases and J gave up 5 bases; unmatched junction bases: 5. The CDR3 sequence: CASSILAGGPDNEQFF. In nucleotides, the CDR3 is TGTGCCAGTAGTATACTAGCGGGGGGCCCCGACAATGAGCAGTTCTTC.

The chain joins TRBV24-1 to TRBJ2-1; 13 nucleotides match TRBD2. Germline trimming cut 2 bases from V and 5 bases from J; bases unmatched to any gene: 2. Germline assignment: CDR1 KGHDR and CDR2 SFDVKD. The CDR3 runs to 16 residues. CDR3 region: CATSDSTSGGNNEQFF. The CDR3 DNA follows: TGTGCCACCAGTGATTCGACTAGCGGGGGGAACAATGAGCAGTTCTTC.

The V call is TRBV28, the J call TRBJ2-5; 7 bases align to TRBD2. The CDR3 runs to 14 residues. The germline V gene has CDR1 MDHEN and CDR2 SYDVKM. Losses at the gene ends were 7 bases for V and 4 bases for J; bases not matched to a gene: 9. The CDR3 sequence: CASTSGGGGETQYF. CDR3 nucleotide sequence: TGTGCCAGCACCTCGGGAGGCGGGGGAGAGACCCAGTACTTC.

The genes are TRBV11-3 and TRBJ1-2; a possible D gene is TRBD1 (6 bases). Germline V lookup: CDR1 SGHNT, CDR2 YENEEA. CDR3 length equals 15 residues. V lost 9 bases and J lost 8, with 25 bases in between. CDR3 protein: CARGAVVMECCGYTF. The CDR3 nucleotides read TGTGCCAGGGGGGCGGTGGTAATGGAGTGTTGCGGCTACACCTTC.

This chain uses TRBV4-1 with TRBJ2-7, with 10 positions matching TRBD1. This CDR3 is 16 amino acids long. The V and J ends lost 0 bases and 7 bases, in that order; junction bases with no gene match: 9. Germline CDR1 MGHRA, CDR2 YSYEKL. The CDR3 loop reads CASSQEGGQGTREQYF. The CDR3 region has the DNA TGCGCCAGCAGCCAAGAGGGGGGACAGGGGACTCGGGAGCAGTACTTC.

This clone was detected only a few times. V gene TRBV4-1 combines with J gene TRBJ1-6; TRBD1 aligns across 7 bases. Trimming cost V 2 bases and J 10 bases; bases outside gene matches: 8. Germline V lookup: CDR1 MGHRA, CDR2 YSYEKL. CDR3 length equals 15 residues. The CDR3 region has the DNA TGCGCCAGCAGCCAATCCCGGGACAGAAAATCACCCCTCCACTTT. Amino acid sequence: CASSQSRDRKSPLHF.

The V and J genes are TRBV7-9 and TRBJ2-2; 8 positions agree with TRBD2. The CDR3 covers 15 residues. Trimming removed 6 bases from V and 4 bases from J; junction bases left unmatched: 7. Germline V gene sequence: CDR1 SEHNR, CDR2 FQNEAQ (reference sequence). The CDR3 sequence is CASSTPGGVTGELFF. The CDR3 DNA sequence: TGTGCCAGCAGTACCCCCGGGGGGGTCACCGGGGAGCTGTTTTTT.

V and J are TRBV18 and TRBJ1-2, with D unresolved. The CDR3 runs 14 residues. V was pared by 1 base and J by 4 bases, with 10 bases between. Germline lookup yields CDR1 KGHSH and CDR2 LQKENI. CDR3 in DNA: TGTGCCAGCTCACCACAATCCGATGGCTATGGCTACACCTTC. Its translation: CASSPQSDGYGYTF.

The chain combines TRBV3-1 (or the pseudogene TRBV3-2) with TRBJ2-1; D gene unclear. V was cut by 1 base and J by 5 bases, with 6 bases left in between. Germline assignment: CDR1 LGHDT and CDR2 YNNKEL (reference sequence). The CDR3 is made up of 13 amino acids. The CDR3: CASSQAGDNEQFF. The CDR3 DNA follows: TGTGCCAGCAGCCAAGCGGGCGACAATGAGCAGTTCTTC.